This T cell receptor (beta chain) emerged from a study of CD8+ T cells in alopecia areata. Extracted from the samples, RNA was reverse transcribed into cDNA to serve as the sequencing template. The data were produced by immunoSEQ multiplex PCR, yet TCRdb's version contains in-frame clones alone and is incomplete. This table has roughly 120,000 clones, roughly two fifths appearing once. This clone was seen a handful of times. What it binds is not known. Looked up from germline, CDR1 is GTSNPN and CDR2 is SVGIG (reference sequence). Trimming pared 0 bases from V and 0 bases from J, leaving 5 bases between. This CDR3 spans 13 amino acids. General study findings and limits: Scalp sequencing also captures normal skin's resident alphabeta T cells.

The specimen sequenced was CD4+ T cells sorted from blood. The source of this sequence is a human donor with alopecia areata. The chain is built from TRBV30 and TRBJ1-2; tentatively, D is TRBD1 (5 bases). CDR3 sequence reads: CAWSVQANYGYTF. For the CDR3, the DNA is TGTGCCTGGAGTGTACAGGCTAACTATGGCTACACCTTC.